The present T cell receptor (beta chain) was sequenced within a study of memory B cells and T cells in multiple sclerosis. CDR1 is SGHTA and CDR2 is FQGNSA in the germline V gene. The CDR3 has 16 amino acids. V was clipped by 5 bases and J by 9 bases, with 20 bases between them. On this clone: Antigen specificity is unknown.

After stimulus-free culture, autoproliferating CFSE-dim and non-proliferating CFSE-high T cells were sequenced separately. Pooled replicate wells came from around 50 million CFSE-labeled PBMCs cultured about seven days without stimulus. Without exogenous stimuli, roughly 0.49 uM CFSE-labeled PBMCs were cultured serum-free. Study-wide points: Compartments had unequal clone-set sizes, affecting shared clonotype counts.

The repertoire was sequenced with immunoSEQ multiplex PCR; TCRdb's copy has only in-frame clones and lacks some. The repertoire includes under 50,000 clones, almost 85% of them detected once, and roughly 1% sits in the top ten. The sequenced sample was PBMCs from blood kept in culture. The source of this sequence is a human donor with multiple sclerosis. The V gene is TRBV7-2, the J gene TRBJ1-6; TRBD1 might be the D (6 bases). Written as DNA, the CDR3 is TGTGCCAGCAGCCACTCCCCCCGGACAGCTGTTTCACCCCTCCACTTT. Its protein is CASSHSPRTAVSPLHF.